A single sample gave rise to the 24 T cell receptor beta chains below, sequenced in a study of regulatory T cells in long-lasting Graves disease. Time point denoted: persistent/refractory GD, antithyroid drugs over 5 years with positive TRAb. Construction of the TCR library relied on RNA isolated from PBMCs. According to the study, TCR beta libraries were built with iRepertoire HTBI primers and CDR3-region Arm-PCR. TCRdb itself ran the multiplex PCR reads through MiXCR, one entry per CDR3 protein. The table includes a few hundred thousand distinct CDR3 sequences, 20% to 25% detected once. Source: peripheral blood mononuclear cells (PBMCs), taken when the disease was refractory, from a patient treated with antithyroid drugs. The receptor source for this set is a female donor with Graves disease.

V usage is TRBV27 and J usage is TRBJ2-2, with D perhaps assigned TRBD1 or TRBD2 (5 bases each). V was trimmed by 4 bases and J by 3 bases, leaving 21 bases between them. Looked up from germline, CDR1 is MNHEY and CDR2 is SMNVEV (reference sequence). The length of the CDR3 is 18 residues. The CDR3 spells CASSSGTPRWFDTGELFF. The CDR3 region has the DNA TGTGCCAGCAGTTCGGGGACCCCGAGGTGGTTTGACACCGGGGAGCTGTTTTTT.

The chain carries TRBV5-1 and TRBJ2-5; 8 bases are a match to TRBD1. The CDR3 is 13 residues long. J was trimmed by 3 bases and V by 5 bases; bases with no gene match: 3. Germline V gene lookup returns CDR1 SGHRS and CDR2 YFSETQ. The CDR3 region has the DNA TGCGCCAGCAGAGAGGGACAGGAAGAGACCCAGTACTTC. It translates to CASREGQEETQYF.

The chain links TRBV20-1 to TRBJ2-5; possible D gene TRBD2, 7 bases. The CDR3 is made up of 14 amino acids. Germline-derived CDR1 and CDR2 are DFQATT and SNEGSKA (reference sequence). Between the trimmed V and J ends, which lost 6 bases and 5 bases, there was a span of 19 bases. CDR3 in amino acids: CSATKGGASETQYF. CDR3 bases: TGCAGTGCCACAAAGGGGGGGGCCAGCGAGACCCAGTACTTC.

The table lists this clonotype with many counts. V usage is TRBV28 and J usage is TRBJ1-1; D is unclear. The CDR3 has 15 amino acids. Germline lookup yields CDR1 MDHEN and CDR2 SYDVKM. V was trimmed by 5 bases and J by 0 bases, leaving 13 bases between them. Here the CDR3 reads CASSPLGGMNTEAFF. The CDR3 nucleotides read TGTGCCAGCAGTCCCCTGGGAGGGATGAACACTGAAGCTTTCTTT.

This clonotype was detected only a few times. The V and J genes are TRBV5-1 and TRBJ2-7; D possibly uses TRBD1 or TRBD2 (5 bases each). V was shortened by 2 bases and J by 4 bases, with 10 bases between the two germline ends. The CDR3 covers 13 residues. Germline assignment: CDR1 SGHRS and CDR2 YFSETQ. The CDR3 DNA reads as TGCGCCAGCAGCTTTCAGGGAGAGTACGAGCAGTACTTC. This encodes CASSFQGEYEQYF.

A few counts support this clonotype. The rearrangement uses TRBV28 and TRBJ2-7, with 15 positions matching TRBD2. Trimming removed 6 bases from V and 6 bases from J; junction bases left unmatched: 6. Germline V CDR1 and CDR2: MDHEN, SYDVKM. The CDR3 sequence is 15 residues long. The CDR3 loop reads CASRRGTSGRSEQYF. The DNA for the CDR3 is TGTGCCAGCAGACGAGGGACTAGCGGGAGGAGCGAGCAGTACTTC.

This clonotype was counted ten times or more. V and J are TRBV7-8 and TRBJ1-6; 9 nucleotides match TRBD1. The CDR3 runs to 14 residues. Germline-derived CDR1 and CDR2 are SGHVS and FQNEAQ. J was trimmed by 10 bases and V by 5 bases; bases with no gene match: 6. The CDR3 nucleotides are TGTGCCAGCAGCCGGGACAGGGTAGGATCACCCCTCCACTTT. It yields the protein CASSRDRVGSPLHF.

This clonotype came up many times. J is TRBJ1-2 and V is TRBV29-1; D call uncertain. V was clipped by 4 bases and J by 1 base, with 7 bases between them. The CDR3 totals 12 residues. CDR1 SQVTM and CDR2 ANQGSEA come from the germline V gene. The CDR3 nucleotides are TGCAGCGTTGGTGCCGGTAACTATGGCTACACCTTC. Its protein is CSVGAGNYGYTF.

The table lists this clonotype with a few counts. The chain joins TRBV28 to TRBJ2-7; 9 nucleotides line up with TRBD1. J gave up 3 bases and V 4 bases, and 13 bases lay outside the gene matches. The CDR3 length is 17 residues. CDR1 is MDHEN, CDR2 SYDVKM, per germline. CDR3 DNA sequence: TGTGCCAGCAGTTCCTCATACAGGGGGCGACCGGGCTACGAGCAGTACTTC. Protein product: CASSSSYRGRPGYEQYF.

The chain carries TRBV7-9 and TRBJ2-5; a weak D match, TRBD2 (5 bases). The CDR3 contains 13 residues. V was trimmed by 7 bases and J by 2 bases, leaving 11 bases between them. The germline V gene encodes CDR1 SEHNR and CDR2 FQNEAQ (reference sequence). Written as DNA, the CDR3 is TGTGCCAGCATTTATCGGGGTCAAGAGACCCAGTACTTC. Protein sequence: CASIYRGQETQYF.

The J gene is TRBJ2-3, the V gene TRBV28; 7 bases match TRBD2. CDR3 length: 17 amino acids. In germline, CDR1 is MDHEN, CDR2 SYDVKM. J gave up 2 bases and V 2 bases, and 10 bases lay outside the gene matches. The CDR3 DNA sequence: TGTGCCAGCAGTTTAGCGGCGGCTAGCGGCCTCACAGATACGCAGTATTTT. Its protein product is CASSLAAASGLTDTQYF.

This chain joins TRBV19 and TRBJ2-3; TRBD2 matches at 12 bases. J gave up 7 bases and V 5 bases, and 10 bases lay outside the gene matches. The CDR3 is made up of 16 amino acids. The V gene's germline CDR1 is LNHDA and CDR2 SQIVND (reference sequence). CDR3 in amino acids: CASSPSTSGGRYTQYF. CDR3 in DNA: TGTGCCAGTAGTCCGTCTACTAGCGGGGGGCGCTATACGCAGTATTTT.

This clonotype showed up many times. This chain joins TRBV19 and TRBJ1-5, with D maybe TRBD1 (6 bases). There are 19 residues in the CDR3. Germline-derived CDR1 and CDR2 are LNHDA and SQIVND (reference sequence). V lost 3 bases and J lost 0, with 21 bases in between. The CDR3 coding sequence is TGTGCCAGTAGTATCGGGGCCCTAGACAGGACCTATAGCAATCAGCCCCAGCATTTT. The encoded protein is CASSIGALDRTYSNQPQHF.

This clonotype was counted a few times. CDR3: CASGKDRLIYGYTF. The CDR3 bases are TGTGCTAGTGGTAAGGACAGGTTGATCTATGGCTACACCTTC. V gene TRBV12-5 combines with J gene TRBJ1-2, with 7 nucleotides matching TRBD1. This CDR3 is built from 14 residues. V dropped 5 bases and J dropped 4; count of bases not matched to a gene: 7. Germline values: CDR1 LGHNT, CDR2 FRNRAP.

This rearrangement joins TRBV6-5 to TRBJ1-1; possible D gene TRBD1, 5 bases. Germline loops: CDR1 MNHEY, CDR2 SVGAGI. CDR3 length: 15 amino acids. V was pared by 0 bases and J by 4 bases, with 12 bases between. The DNA of the CDR3 is TGTGCCAGCAGTTACTCACACCCAGGGACCACTGAAGCTTTCTTT. It codes for CASSYSHPGTTEAFF.

In its sample, this clonotype was seen many times. The V call is TRBV28, the J call TRBJ1-1; D is ambiguous. V was clipped by 3 bases and J by 1 base, with 9 bases between them. Germline values: CDR1 MDHEN, CDR2 SYDVKM. The CDR3 has 14 residues. CDR3 residues: CASSLGWGNTEAFF. In DNA, the CDR3 is TGTGCCAGCAGTTTGGGGTGGGGGAACACTGAAGCTTTCTTT.

This clonotype has just a few counts. The chain is built from TRBV20-1 and TRBJ2-7; weak D call: TRBD1 (5 bases). Looked up from germline, CDR1 is DFQATT and CDR2 is SNEGSKA (reference sequence). V lost 1 base to trimming and J lost 3 bases, with 10 bases between them. The CDR3 loop spans 13 amino acids. CDR3 amino acids: CSARGTMDYEQYF. Written as DNA, the CDR3 is TGCAGTGCTAGAGGGACAATGGACTACGAGCAGTACTTC.

At least ten counts were recorded for this clonotype. This chain uses TRBV5-1 with TRBJ2-7, with 7 bases matching TRBD2. Germline V gene data show CDR1 as SGHRS and CDR2 as YFSETQ. The ends lost 0 bases at V and 3 bases at J; junction bases unmatched: 6. There are 15 residues in the CDR3. This CDR3 reads CASSLVTGLNYEQYF. The CDR3 DNA reads TGCGCCAGCAGCTTGGTAACGGGACTAAACTACGAGCAGTACTTC.

This clonotype was seen many times. The CDR3 DNA is TGTGCCACCAGTGATGTCGTCTATGGCTACACCTTC. This sequence encodes CATSDVVYGYTF. This rearrangement joins TRBV24-1 to TRBJ1-2; D ambiguous. The V gene's germline CDR1 is KGHDR and CDR2 SFDVKD. The CDR3 spans 12 residues. Trimming pared 3 bases from V and 4 bases from J, leaving 5 bases between.

This clonotype has ten or more counts. The chain combines TRBV2 with TRBJ1-1; 7 positions match TRBD1. Per the germline V gene, CDR1 is SNHLY and CDR2 is FYNNEI. CDR3 length equals 16 residues. Trimming cost V 4 bases and J 1 base; bases outside gene matches: 9. The CDR3 DNA follows: TGTGCCAGCAGTGGGGCAACAGGGGTGGGGAACACTGAAGCTTTCTTT. This encodes CASSGATGVGNTEAFF.

Ten or more counts support this clonotype. This chain uses TRBV28 with TRBJ2-7; TRBD1 matches at 7 bases. V dropped 6 bases and J dropped 0; count of bases not matched to a gene: 2. This CDR3 is 13 amino acids long. Germline CDR1 MDHEN, CDR2 SYDVKM. The CDR3 nucleotides are TGTGCCAGCAGCTGGGACAGCTCCTACGAGCAGTACTTC. As protein: CASSWDSSYEQYF. Filled out from reference TRBV28 and TRBJ2-7, the complete variable domain reads DVKVTQSSRYLVKRTGEKVFLECVQDMDHENMFWYRQDPGLGLRLIYFSYDVKMKEKGDIPEGYSVSREKKERFSLILESASTNQTSMYLCASSWDSSYEQYFGPGTRLTVT.

V and J are TRBV25-1 and TRBJ1-5; TRBD1 might be the D (5 bases). Trimming removed 3 bases from V and 0 bases from J, with 9 bases in between. The germline V gene encodes CDR1 MGHDK and CDR2 SYGVNS. This CDR3 has 15 residues. DNA for the CDR3: TGTGCCAGCAGTGAGGGGACTTATAGCAATCAGCCCCAGCATTTT. Encoded protein: CASSEGTYSNQPQHF.

This clonotype has ten or more counts. The genes are TRBV6-2 or TRBV6-3 and TRBJ2-5; D is unclear. The CDR3 covers 14 residues. Germline CDR1 and CDR2: MNHEY and SVGEGT. Trimming pared 5 bases from V and 1 base from J, leaving 11 bases between. The CDR3 DNA sequence: TGTGCCAGCAGTGAAACGGGTAGCCAAGAGACCCAGTACTTC. Translation gives CASSETGSQETQYF.

This clonotype was counted at least ten times. The V and J genes are TRBV27 and TRBJ2-7; 8 nucleotides match TRBD2. Germline CDR1 is MNHEY and CDR2 is SMNVEV (reference sequence). The CDR3 is made up of 16 amino acids. The V and J ends lost 5 bases and 0 bases, in that order; junction bases with no gene match: 9. The CDR3 reads CASSRNPGGYSYEQYF. DNA for the CDR3: TGTGCCAGCAGTCGAAATCCGGGAGGGTACTCCTACGAGCAGTACTTC.